This T cell receptor (beta chain) emerged from a study of blood T cell repertoires in COVID-19. For the study at large: COVID-19 samples from acute and convalescent phases originated in the United States, Italy and Spain.

Sequencing used immunoSEQ multiplex PCR; TCRdb keeps in-frame clones, though not all of them. The sample has approximately 120,000 clones, 70% to 90% seen once; the top ten hold around 13%. The CDR3 totals 14 residues. V was pared by 3 bases and J by 1 base, with 9 bases between. Per germline, CDR1 KGHSH and CDR2 LQKENI. The rearrangement uses TRBV18 and TRBJ2-5; D might be TRBD1 (6 bases). Sequenced material: peripheral blood. The sequence derives from a human donor in a cohort sampled during active COVID-19. The CDR3 sequence: CASSPLGAQETQYF. The CDR3 DNA follows: TGTGCCAGCTCACCCCTGGGGGCCCAAGAGACCCAGTACTTC. Supplemented by reference TRBV18 and TRBJ2-5, the full variable domain reads NAGVMQNPRHLVRRRGQEARLRCSPMKGHSHVYWYRQLPEEGLKFMVYLQKENIIDESGMPKERFSAEFPKEGPSILRIQQVVRGDSAAYFCASSPLGAQETQYFGPGTRLLVL.